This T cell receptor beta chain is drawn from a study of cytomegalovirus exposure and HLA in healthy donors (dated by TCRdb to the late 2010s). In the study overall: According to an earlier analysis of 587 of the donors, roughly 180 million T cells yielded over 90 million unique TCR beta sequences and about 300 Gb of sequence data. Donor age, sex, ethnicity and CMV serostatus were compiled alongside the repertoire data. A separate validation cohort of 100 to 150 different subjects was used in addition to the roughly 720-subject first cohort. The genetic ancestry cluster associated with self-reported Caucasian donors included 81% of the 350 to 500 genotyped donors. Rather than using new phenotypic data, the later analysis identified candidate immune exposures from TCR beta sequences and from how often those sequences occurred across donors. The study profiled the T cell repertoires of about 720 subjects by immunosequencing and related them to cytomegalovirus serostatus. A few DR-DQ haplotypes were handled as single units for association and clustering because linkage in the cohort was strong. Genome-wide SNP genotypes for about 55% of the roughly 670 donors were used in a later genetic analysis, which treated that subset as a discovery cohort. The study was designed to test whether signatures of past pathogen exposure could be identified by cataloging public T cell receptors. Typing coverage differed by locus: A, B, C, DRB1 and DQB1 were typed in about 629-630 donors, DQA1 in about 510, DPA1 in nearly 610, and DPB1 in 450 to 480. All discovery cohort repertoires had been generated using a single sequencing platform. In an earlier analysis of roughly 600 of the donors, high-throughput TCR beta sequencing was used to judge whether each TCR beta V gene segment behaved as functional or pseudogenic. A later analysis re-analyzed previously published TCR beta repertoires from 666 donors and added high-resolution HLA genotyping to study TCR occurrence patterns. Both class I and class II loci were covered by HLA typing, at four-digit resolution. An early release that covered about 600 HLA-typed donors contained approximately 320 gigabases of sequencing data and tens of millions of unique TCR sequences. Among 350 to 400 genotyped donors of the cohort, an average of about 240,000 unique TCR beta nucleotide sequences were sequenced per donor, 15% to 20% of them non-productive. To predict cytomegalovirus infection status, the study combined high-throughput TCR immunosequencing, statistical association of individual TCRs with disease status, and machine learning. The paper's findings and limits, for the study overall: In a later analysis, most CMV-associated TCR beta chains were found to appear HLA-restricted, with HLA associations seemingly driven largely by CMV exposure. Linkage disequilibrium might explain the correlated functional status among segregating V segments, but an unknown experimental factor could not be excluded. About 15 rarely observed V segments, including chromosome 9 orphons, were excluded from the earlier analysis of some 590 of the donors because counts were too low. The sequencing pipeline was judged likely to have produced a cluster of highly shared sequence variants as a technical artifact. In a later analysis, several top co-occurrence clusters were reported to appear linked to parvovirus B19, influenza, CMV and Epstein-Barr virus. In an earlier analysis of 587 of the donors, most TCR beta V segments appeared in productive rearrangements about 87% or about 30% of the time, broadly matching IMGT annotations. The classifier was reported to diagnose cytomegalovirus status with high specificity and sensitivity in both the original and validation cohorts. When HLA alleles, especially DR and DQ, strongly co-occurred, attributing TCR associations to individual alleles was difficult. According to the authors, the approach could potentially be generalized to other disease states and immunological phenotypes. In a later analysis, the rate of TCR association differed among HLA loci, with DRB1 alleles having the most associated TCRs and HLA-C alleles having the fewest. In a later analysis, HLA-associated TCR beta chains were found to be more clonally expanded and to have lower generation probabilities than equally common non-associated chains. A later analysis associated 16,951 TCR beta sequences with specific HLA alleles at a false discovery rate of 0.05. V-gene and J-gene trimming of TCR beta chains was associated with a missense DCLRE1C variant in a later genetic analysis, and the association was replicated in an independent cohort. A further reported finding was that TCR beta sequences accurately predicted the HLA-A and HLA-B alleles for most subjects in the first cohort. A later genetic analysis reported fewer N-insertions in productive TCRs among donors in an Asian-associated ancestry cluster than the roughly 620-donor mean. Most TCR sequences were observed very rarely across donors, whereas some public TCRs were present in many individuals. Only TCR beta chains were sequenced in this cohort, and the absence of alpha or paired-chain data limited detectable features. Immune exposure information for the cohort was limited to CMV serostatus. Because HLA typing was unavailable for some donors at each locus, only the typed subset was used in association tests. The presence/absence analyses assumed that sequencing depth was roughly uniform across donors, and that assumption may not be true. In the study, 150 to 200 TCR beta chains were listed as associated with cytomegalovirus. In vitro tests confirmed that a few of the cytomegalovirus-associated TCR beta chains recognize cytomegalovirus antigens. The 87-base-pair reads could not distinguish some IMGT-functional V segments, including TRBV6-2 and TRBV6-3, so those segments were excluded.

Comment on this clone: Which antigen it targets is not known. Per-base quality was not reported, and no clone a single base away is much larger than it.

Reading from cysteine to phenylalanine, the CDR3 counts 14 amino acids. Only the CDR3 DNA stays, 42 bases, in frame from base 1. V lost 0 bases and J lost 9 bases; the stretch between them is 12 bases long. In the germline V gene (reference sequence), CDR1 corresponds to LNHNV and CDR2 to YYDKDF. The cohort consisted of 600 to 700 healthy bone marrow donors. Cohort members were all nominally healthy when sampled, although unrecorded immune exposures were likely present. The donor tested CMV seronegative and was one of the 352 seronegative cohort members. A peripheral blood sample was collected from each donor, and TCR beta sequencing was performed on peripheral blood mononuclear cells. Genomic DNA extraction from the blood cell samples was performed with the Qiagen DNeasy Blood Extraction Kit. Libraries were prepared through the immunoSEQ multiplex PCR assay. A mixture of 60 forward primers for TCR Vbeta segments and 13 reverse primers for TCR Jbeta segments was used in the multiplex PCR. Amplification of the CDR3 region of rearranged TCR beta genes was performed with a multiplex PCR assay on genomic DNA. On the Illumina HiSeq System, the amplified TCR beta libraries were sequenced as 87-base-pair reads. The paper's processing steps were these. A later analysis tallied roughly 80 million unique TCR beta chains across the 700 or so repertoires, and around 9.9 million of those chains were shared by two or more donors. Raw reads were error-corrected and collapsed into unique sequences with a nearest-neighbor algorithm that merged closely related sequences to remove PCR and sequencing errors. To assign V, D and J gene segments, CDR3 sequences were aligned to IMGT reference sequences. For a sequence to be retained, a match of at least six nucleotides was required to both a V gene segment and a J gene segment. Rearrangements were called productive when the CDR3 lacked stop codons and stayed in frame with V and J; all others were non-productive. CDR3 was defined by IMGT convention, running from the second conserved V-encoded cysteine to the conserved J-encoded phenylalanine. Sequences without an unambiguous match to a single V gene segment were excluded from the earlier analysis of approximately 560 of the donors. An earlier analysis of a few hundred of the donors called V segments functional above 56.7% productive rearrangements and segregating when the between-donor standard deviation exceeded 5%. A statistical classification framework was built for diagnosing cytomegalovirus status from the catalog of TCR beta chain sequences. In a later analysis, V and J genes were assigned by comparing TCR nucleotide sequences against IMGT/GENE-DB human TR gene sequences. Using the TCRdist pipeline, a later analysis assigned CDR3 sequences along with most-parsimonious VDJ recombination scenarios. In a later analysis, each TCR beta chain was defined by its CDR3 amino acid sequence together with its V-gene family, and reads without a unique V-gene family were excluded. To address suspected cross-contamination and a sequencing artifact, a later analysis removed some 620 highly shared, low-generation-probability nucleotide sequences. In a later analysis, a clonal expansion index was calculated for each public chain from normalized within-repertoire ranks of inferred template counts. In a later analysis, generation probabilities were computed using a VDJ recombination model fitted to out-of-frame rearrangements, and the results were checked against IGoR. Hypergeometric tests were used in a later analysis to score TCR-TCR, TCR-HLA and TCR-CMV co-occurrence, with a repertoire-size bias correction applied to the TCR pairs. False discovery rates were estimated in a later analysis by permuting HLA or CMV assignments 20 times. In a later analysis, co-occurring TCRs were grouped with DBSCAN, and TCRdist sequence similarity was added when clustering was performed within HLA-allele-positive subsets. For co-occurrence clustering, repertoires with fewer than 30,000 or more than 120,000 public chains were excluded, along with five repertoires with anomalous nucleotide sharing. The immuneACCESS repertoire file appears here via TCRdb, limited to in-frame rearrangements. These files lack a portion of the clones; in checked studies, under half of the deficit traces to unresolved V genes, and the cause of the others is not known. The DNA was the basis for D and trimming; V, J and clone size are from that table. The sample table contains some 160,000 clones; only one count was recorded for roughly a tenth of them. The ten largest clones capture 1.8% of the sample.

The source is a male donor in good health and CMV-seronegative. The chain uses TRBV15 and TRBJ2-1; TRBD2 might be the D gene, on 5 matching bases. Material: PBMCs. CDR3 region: CATSRDHQRIEQFF. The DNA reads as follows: TGTGCCACCAGCAGAGATCACCAGCGGATTGAGCAGTTCTTC.